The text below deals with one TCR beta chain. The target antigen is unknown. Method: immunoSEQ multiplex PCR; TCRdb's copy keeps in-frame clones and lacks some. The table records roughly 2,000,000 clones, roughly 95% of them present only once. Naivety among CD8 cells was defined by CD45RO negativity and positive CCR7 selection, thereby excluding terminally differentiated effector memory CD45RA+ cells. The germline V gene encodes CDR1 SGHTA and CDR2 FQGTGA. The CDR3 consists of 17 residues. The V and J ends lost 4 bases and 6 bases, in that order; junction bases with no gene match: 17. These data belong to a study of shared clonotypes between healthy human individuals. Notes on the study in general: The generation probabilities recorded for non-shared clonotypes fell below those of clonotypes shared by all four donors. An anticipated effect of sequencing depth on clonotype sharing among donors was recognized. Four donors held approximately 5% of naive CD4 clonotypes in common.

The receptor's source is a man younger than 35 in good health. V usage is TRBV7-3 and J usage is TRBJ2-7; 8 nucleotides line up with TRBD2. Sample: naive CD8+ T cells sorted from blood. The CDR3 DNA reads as TGTGCCAGCAGCTCAGCGATACCGGGACTAGAGGGTTTCGAGCAGTACTTC. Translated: CASSSAIPGLEGFEQYF.